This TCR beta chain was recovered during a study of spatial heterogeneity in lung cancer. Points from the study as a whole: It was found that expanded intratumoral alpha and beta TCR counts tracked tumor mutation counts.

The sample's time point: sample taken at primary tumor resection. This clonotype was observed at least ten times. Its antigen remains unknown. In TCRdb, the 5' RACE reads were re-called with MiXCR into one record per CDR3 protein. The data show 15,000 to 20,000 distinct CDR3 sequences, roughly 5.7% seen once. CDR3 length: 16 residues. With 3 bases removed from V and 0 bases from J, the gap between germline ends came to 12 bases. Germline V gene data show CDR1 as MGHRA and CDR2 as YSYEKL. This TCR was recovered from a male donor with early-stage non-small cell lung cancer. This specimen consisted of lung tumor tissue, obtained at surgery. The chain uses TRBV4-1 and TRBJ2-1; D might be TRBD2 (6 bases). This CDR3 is CASSQFSGSSYNEQFF. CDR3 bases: TGCGCCAGCAGCCAGTTTAGCGGCAGCTCCTACAATGAGCAGTTCTTC.